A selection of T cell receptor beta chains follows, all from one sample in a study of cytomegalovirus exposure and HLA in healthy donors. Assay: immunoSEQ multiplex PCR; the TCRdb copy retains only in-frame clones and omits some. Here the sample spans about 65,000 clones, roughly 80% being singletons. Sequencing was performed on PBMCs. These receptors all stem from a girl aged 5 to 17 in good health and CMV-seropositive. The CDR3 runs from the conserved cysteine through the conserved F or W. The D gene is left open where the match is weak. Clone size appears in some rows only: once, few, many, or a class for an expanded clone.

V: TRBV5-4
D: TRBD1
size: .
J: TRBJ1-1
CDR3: CASSLGGQGQTEAFF
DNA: TGTGCCAGCAGCTTGGGGGGACAGGGTCAAACTGAAGCTTTCTTT

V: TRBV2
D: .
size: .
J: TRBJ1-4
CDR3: CASSEGGGEEKLFF
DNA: TGTGCCAGCAGTGAAGGTGGGGGGGAAGAAAAACTGTTTTTT

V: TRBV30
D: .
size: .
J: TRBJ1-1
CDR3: CAWSVGRTIVTNTEAFF
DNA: TGTGCCTGGAGTGTAGGGCGGACAATAGTAACAAACACTGAAGCTTTCTTT

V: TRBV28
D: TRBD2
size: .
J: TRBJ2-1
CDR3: CASDTSPSGFNEQFF
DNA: TGTGCCAGCGACACCTCTCCTAGCGGGTTCAATGAGCAGTTCTTC

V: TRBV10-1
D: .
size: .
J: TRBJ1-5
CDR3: CASTTDTYQPQHF
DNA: TGCGCCAGCACCACGGACACCTATCAGCCCCAGCATTTT

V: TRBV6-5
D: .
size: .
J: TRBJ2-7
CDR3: CASGTPITYEQYF
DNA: TGTGCCAGCGGGACTCCGATAACCTACGAGCAGTACTTC

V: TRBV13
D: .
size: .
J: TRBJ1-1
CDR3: CASSATDPVNTEAFF
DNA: TGTGCCAGCAGCGCTACAGATCCTGTGAACACTGAAGCTTTCTTT

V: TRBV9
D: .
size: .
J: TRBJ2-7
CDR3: CASSASSGSYEQYF
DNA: TGTGCCAGCAGCGCCAGTAGCGGCTCCTACGAGCAGTACTTC

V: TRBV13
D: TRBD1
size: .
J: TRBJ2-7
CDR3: CASSTRQGVSYEQYF
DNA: TGTGCCAGCAGCACACGACAGGGGGTATCCTACGAGCAGTACTTC

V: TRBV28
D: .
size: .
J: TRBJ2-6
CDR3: CASSSRRAAGANVLTF
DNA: TGTGCCAGCAGTTCCCGGAGGGCCGCCGGGGCCAACGTCCTGACTTTC

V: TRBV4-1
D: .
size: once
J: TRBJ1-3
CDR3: CASSQEVQGVGDTIYF
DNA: TGCGCCAGCAGCCAAGAGGTCCAGGGTGTGGGTGACACCATATATTTT

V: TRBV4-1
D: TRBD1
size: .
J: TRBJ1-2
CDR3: CASSRGQGHNYGYTF
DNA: TGCGCCAGCAGCCGAGGACAGGGGCATAACTATGGCTACACCTTC

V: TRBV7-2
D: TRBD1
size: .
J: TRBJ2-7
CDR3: CASSFYRGLGYEQYF
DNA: TGTGCCAGCAGCTTTTACAGGGGGCTAGGGTACGAGCAGTACTTC

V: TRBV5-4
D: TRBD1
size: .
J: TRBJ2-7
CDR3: CASSPLTGGDLYEQYF
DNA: TGTGCCAGCAGCCCTCTAACAGGGGGTGACCTCTACGAGCAGTACTTC

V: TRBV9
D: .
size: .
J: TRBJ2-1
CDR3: CASSVDAGSEQFF
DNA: TGTGCCAGCAGCGTAGATGCCGGGAGCGAGCAGTTCTTC

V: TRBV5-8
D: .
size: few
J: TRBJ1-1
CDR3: CASSSSTAEAFF
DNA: TGTGCCAGCAGTTCAAGCACAGCTGAAGCTTTCTTT

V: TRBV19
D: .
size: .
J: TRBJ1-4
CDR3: CASNEGLVEKLFF
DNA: TGTGCCAGTAACGAGGGACTGGTTGAAAAACTGTTTTTT

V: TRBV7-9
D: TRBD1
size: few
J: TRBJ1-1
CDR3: CASSSNRGFNTEAFF
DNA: TGTGCCAGCAGCTCGAACAGGGGTTTCAACACTGAAGCTTTCTTT

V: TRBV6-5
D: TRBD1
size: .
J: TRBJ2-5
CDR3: CASSYLGTEETQYF
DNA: TGTGCCAGCAGTTACCTCGGGACAGAAGAGACCCAGTACTTC

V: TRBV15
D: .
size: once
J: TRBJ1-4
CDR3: CATSFGGALDEKLFF
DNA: TGTGCCACCAGCTTTGGGGGGGCGTTAGATGAAAAACTGTTTTTT

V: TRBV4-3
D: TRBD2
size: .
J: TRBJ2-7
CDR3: CASSQGTSESYEQYF
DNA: TGCGCCAGCAGCCAAGGGACTAGCGAGTCCTACGAGCAGTACTTC

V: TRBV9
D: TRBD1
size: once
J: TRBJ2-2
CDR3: CASSAGQGFSGELFF
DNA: TGTGCCAGCAGCGCGGGACAGGGTTTTTCCGGGGAGCTGTTTTTT

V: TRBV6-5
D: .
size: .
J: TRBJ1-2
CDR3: CASSYGWGRYGYTF
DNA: TGTGCCAGCAGTTACGGATGGGGCAGATATGGCTACACCTTC

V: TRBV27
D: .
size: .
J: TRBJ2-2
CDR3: CASRRYTGELFF
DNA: TGTGCCAGCAGGCGATACACCGGGGAGCTGTTTTTT

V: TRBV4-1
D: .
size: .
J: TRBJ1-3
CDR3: CASSPAPPTAGSGNTIYF
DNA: TGCGCCAGCAGCCCAGCCCCACCAACCGCAGGGTCTGGAAACACCATATATTTT

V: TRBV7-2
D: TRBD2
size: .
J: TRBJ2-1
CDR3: CASREGGHEQFF
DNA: TGTGCCAGCAGGGAGGGAGGGCATGAGCAGTTCTTC

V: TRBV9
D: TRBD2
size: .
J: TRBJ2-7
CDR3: CASSVGLAGVYEQYF
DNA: TGTGCCAGCAGCGTAGGTCTAGCGGGAGTCTACGAGCAGTACTTC

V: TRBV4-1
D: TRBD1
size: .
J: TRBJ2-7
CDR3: CASSPQPRTGAYEQYF
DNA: TGCGCCAGCAGCCCTCAGCCCCGGACAGGGGCCTACGAGCAGTACTTC

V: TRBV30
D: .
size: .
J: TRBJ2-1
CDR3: CAWDQGIEQFF
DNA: TGTGCCTGGGACCAGGGGATCGAACAGTTCTTC

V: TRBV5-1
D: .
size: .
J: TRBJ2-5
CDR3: CASSLDKETQYF
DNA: TGCGCCAGCAGCTTGGACAAAGAGACCCAGTACTTC

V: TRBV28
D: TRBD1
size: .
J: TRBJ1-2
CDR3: CASSWGQGDNYGYTF
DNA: TGTGCCAGCAGTTGGGGACAGGGTGATAACTATGGCTACACCTTC

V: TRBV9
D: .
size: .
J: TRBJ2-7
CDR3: CASSVGARVDEQYF
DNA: TGTGCCAGCAGCGTAGGAGCCAGGGTTGACGAGCAGTACTTC

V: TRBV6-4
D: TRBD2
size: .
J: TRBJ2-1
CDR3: CASSERTSNEQFF
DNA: TGTGCCAGCAGTGAAAGGACTAGCAATGAGCAGTTCTTC

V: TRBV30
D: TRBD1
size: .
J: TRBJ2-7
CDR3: CAWSYTGQGSSYEQYF
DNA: TGTGCCTGGAGTTATACCGGACAGGGGAGCTCCTACGAGCAGTACTTC

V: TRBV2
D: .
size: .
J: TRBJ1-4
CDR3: CASRGEATNEKLFF
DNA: TGTGCCAGCAGGGGGGAGGCAACTAATGAAAAACTGTTTTTT

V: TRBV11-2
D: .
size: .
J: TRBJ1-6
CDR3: CASSLSGRTGSPLHF
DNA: TGTGCCAGCAGCTTATCTGGTCGCACGGGTTCACCCCTCCACTTT

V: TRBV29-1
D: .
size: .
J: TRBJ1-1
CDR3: CSVDIENTEAFF
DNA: TGCAGCGTTGACATAGAAAACACTGAAGCTTTCTTT

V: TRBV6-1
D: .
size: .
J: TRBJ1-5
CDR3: CASSVTRGAQPQHF
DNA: TGTGCCAGCAGTGTCACCAGGGGTGCTCAGCCCCAGCATTTT

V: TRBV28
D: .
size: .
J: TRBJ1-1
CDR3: CASSLWGTLNTEAFF
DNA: TGTGCCAGCAGTTTATGGGGGACTTTGAACACTGAAGCTTTCTTT

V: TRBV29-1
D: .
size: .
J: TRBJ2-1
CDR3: CSVVARLDLYNEQFF
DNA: TGCAGCGTTGTGGCAAGGCTAGATTTGTACAATGAGCAGTTCTTC

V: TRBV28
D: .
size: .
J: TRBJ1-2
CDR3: CASSIEQGPGYTF
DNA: TGTGCCAGCAGTATAGAACAGGGTCCGGGCTACACCTTC

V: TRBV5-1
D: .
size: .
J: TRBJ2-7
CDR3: CASSLGLTPEGEQYF
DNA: TGCGCCAGCAGCTTGGGACTAACCCCCGAGGGCGAGCAGTACTTC

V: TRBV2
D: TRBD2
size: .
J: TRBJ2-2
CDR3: CASTEGLAGAQSTGELFF
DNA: TGTGCCAGCACAGAGGGACTAGCGGGGGCCCAGAGCACCGGGGAGCTGTTTTTT

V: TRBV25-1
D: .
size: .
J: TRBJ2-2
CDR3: CASSEYRNTGELFF
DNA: TGTGCCAGCAGTGAATACAGGAACACCGGGGAGCTGTTTTTT

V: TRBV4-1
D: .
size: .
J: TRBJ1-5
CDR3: CASSQGANSNQPQHF
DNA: TGCGCCAGCAGCCAAGGAGCGAATAGCAATCAGCCCCAGCATTTT

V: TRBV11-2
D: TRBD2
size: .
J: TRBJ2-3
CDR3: CASSAAGGTTDTQYF
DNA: TGTGCCAGCAGCGCAGCGGGGGGGACAACAGATACGCAGTATTTT

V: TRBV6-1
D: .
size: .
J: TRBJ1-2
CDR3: CASSEGVGGQSPYGYTF
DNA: TGTGCCAGCAGTGAAGGGGTCGGGGGGCAGTCCCCCTATGGCTACACCTTC

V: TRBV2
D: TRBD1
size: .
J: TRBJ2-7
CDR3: CASSAGTGGYQYF
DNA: TGTGCCAGCAGCGCCGGGACAGGGGGCTACCAGTACTTC

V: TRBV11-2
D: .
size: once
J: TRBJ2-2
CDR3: CASSPGLSAPGELFF
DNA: TGTGCCAGCAGCCCCGGACTATCCGCCCCCGGGGAGCTGTTTTTT

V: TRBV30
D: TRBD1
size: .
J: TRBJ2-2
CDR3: CAGDRAATGELFF
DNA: TGTGCCGGCGACAGGGCAGCCACCGGGGAGCTGTTTTTT

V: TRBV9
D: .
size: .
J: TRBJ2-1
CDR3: CASSVGELGWFNEQFF
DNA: TGTGCCAGCAGCGTAGGTGAACTAGGCTGGTTCAATGAGCAGTTCTTC

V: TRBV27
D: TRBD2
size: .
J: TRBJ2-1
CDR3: CASSASGRYNEQFF
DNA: TGTGCCAGCAGTGCTAGCGGGAGATACAATGAGCAGTTCTTC

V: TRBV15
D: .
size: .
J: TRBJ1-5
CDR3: CATSREQQSQPQHF
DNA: TGTGCCACCAGCAGAGAACAACAGTCTCAGCCCCAGCATTTT